Each of the 32 T cell receptor beta chains below was sequenced from the same sample in a study. TCRdb independently ran MiXCR on the 5' RACE reads; one entry per CDR3 protein. The repertoire has tens of thousands of distinct CDR3 sequences, approximately 30% of them found once; the top ten carry roughly 4%. The specimen was naive CD4+ T cells sorted from a lymph node. Subset reported: naive CD4+ T cells, CD4+CD45RA+CD25-. Receptors were obtained from a female donor with breast cancer.

J is TRBJ1-2 and V is TRBV21-1. TRBV21-1 is marked as a pseudogene. This CDR3 comprises 15 residues. The CDR3 sequence is CASRESRQGLSGYTF. The CDR3 DNA reads TGTGCCAGCAGGGAGAGTAGGCAGGGCTTAAGTGGCTACACCTTC.

Relative to its sample, this clonotype is medium-sized (0.01 to 0.1%). The chain is built from TRBV5-5 and TRBJ1-3; TRBD1 matches 7 bases. This CDR3 comprises 15 residues. The germline gives CDR1 SGHKS, CDR2 YYEKEE (reference sequence). J lost 8 bases, V lost 4 bases, and 12 bases had no gene match. The chain's CDR3 is CASSPQGQRGDTIYF. The CDR3 bases are TGTGCCAGCAGCCCACAGGGACAGCGAGGGGACACCATATATTTT.

Many counts were recorded for this clonotype. The chain has TRBV5-1 and TRBJ2-2, with D perhaps TRBD2 (6 bases). This CDR3 has 15 residues. Trimming stripped 4 bases from V and 1 base from J, with 11 bases between. Germline values: CDR1 SGHRS, CDR2 YFSETQ. CDR3 nucleotides: TGCGCCAGCAGCCCAGGGAGGTTGAACACCGGGGAGCTGTTTTTT. It encodes CASSPGRLNTGELFF.

This clonotype was picked up many times. The gene calls are TRBV25-1 and TRBJ2-1; D unclear. The CDR3 is 11 amino acids. From germline, CDR1 is MGHDK and CDR2 SYGVNS. Trimming took off 1 base at V and 12 bases at J, with 7 bases between the two ends. The CDR3 protein is CASSEFLVQFF. CDR3 nucleotides: TGTGCCAGCAGTGAATTCTTGGTGCAGTTCTTC.

In its sample, this clonotype was seen many times. V usage is TRBV6-2 or TRBV6-3 and J usage is TRBJ1-1, with a tentative D call TRBD1 (6 bases). Germline V gene sequence: CDR1 MNHEY, CDR2 SVGEGT. This CDR3 comprises 14 residues. V was trimmed by 6 bases and J by 4 bases, leaving 15 bases between them. The chain's CDR3 is CASSQGGGRTEAFF. In DNA form, the CDR3 reads TGTGCCAGCAGCCAAGGGGGGGGACGCACTGAAGCTTTCTTT.

This sequence joins TRBV4-1 and TRBJ1-2; tentatively, D is TRBD1 (6 bases). The germline V and J ends were trimmed by 3 bases and 4 bases, with 9 bases remaining between them. The CDR3 consists of 13 residues. Germline-derived CDR1 and CDR2 are MGHRA and YSYEKL. Here the CDR3 DNA reads TGCGCCAGCAGCCAGCTACAGGGCTATGGCTACACCTTC. This gives the protein CASSQLQGYGYTF.

Of note for this clonotype: A much bigger clone sits one base away, suggesting this may be a read error. V gene TRBV11-2 combines with J gene TRBJ1-2; 7 bases are shared with TRBD1. From germline, CDR1 is SGHAT and CDR2 FQNNGV. V lost 5 bases and J lost 4; bases outside the gene matches: 4. This CDR3 contains 13 residues. The DNA of the CDR3 is TGTGCCAGCAGCCCGACAGGGACCTATGGCTACACCTTC. Translated: CASSPTGTYGYTF.

V and J are TRBV29-1 and TRBJ1-5; 9 bases are a match to TRBD1. Per the germline V gene, CDR1 is SQVTM and CDR2 is ANQGSEA. The trim removed 5 bases at V and 5 bases at J, leaving 10 bases unmatched. The CDR3 is 15 residues long. The chain's CDR3 is CSVTTGTGRYQPQHF. For the CDR3, the DNA is TGCAGCGTTACAACCGGGACAGGGAGATATCAGCCCCAGCATTTT.

The rearrangement uses TRBV7-3 and TRBJ2-1; possible D gene TRBD2, 6 bases. The germline V gene has CDR1 SGHTA and CDR2 FQGTGA. The CDR3 has 14 amino acids. The V gene lost 5 bases and the J gene lost 4 bases, with 12 bases spanning the gap. CDR3 nucleotide sequence: TGTGCCAGCAGCCGGGAGTACGGTTACAATGAGCAGTTCTTC. Translation gives CASSREYGYNEQFF. Full variable domain (missing parts from reference TRBV7-3 and TRBJ2-1): GAGVSQTPSNKVTEKGKYVELRCDPISGHTALYWYRQSLGQGPEFLIYFQGTGAADDSGLPNDRFFAVRPEGSVSTLKIQRTERGDSAVYLCASSREYGYNEQFFGPGTRLTVL.

This clonotype was counted between two and nine times. The chain uses TRBV20-1 and TRBJ2-2, with TRBD2 matching 7 bases. The CDR3 has 14 amino acids. After removal of 1 base from V and 6 bases from J, the junction contained 5 bases not matched to a gene. Germline values: CDR1 DFQATT, CDR2 SNEGSKA (reference sequence). CDR3 residues: CSARAAGVAGELFF. The CDR3 DNA follows: TGCAGTGCTAGAGCGGCGGGAGTGGCCGGGGAGCTGTTTTTT.

This clonotype was recorded at least ten times. The CDR3 nucleotides read TGTGCCAGCAGTCTAAGCTATAGCAATCAGCCCCAGCATTTT. It is translated as CASSLSYSNQPQHF. The chain links TRBV12-3 or TRBV12-4 to TRBJ1-5; D is uncertain. CDR3 size: 14 residues. V lost 5 bases and J 0 bases, leaving 8 bases between the germline ends.

This clonotype was found a few times. The genes are TRBV29-1 and TRBJ1-2, with D hard to call. Germline-derived CDR1 and CDR2 are SQVTM and ANQGSEA. The CDR3 is made up of 12 amino acids. V lost 2 bases to trimming and J lost 0 bases, with 4 bases between them. CDR3: CSVEMTNYGYTF. The CDR3 nucleotides are TGCAGCGTTGAAATGACTAACTATGGCTACACCTTC.

CDR3 nucleotide sequence: TGCGCCAGCAGCCAAGGAGGGACATCTACCTACGAGCAGTACTTC. Protein: CASSQGGTSTYEQYF. V usage is TRBV4-1 and J usage is TRBJ2-7, with a tentative D call TRBD1 (6 bases). CDR1 and CDR2 from the germline V gene are MGHRA and YSYEKL. This CDR3 region has 15 residues. V was clipped by 1 base and J by 2 bases, with 12 bases between them.

This clonotype has only a few counts. This chain connects TRBV29-1 to TRBJ2-5, with TRBD1 identical over 7 bases. The CDR3 length is 14 residues. Germline V gene data show CDR1 as SQVTM and CDR2 as ANQGSEA. V was pared by 3 bases and J by 5 bases, with 9 bases of the junction left unmatched. CDR3 amino acids: CSVDPDRVVETQYF. The CDR3 bases are TGCAGCGTTGACCCTGACAGGGTTGTGGAGACCCAGTACTTC. Full variable domain (rest looked up from reference TRBV29-1 and TRBJ2-5): SAVISQKPSRDICQRGTSLTIQCQVDSQVTMMFWYRQQPGQSLTLIATANQGSEATYESGFVIDKFPISRPNLTFSTLTVSNMSPEDSSIYLCSVDPDRVVETQYFGPGTRLLVL.

Remarks on this clonotype: As the CDR3 is not closed by the conserved phenylalanine or tryptophan, this likely results from a read error. The chain has TRBV5-1 and TRBJ2-2, with a tentative D call TRBD1 (5 bases). The V gene's germline CDR1 is SGHRS and CDR2 YFSETQ. CDR3 length equals 14 residues. The V end lost 5 bases, the J end lost 6 bases, and 14 bases lay between the germline ends. This CDR3 reads CASRNLAGSGELFS. The DNA of the CDR3 is TGCGCCAGCAGGAACCTCGCAGGGTCCGGGGAGCTGTTTTCT.

The rearrangement uses TRBV6-6 and TRBJ1-1; weak D call: TRBD1 (5 bases). V was trimmed by 2 bases and J by 4 bases, leaving 8 bases between them. This CDR3 comprises 13 residues. The V gene's germline CDR1 is MNHNY and CDR2 SVGAGI (reference sequence). CDR3 region: CASSYAGSTEAFF. The CDR3 bases are TGTGCCAGCAGTTACGCAGGGAGCACTGAAGCTTTCTTT.

This clonotype occurred many times. The chain couples TRBV13 to TRBJ2-5, with a weak D call TRBD1 (6 bases). Trimming took 5 bases from V and 2 from J, leaving 9 bases between them. CDR1 is PRHDT, CDR2 FYEKMQ, per germline (reference sequence). The CDR3 is 13 residues long. CDR3 coding DNA: TGTGCCAGCAGCCCGACAGGTCAAGAGACCCAGTACTTC. Residues: CASSPTGQETQYF.

This sequence joins TRBV4-3 and TRBJ2-7, with unresolved D. CDR3 length equals 13 residues. Trimming removed 0 bases at V and 7 bases at J, with 10 bases between. CDR1 is LGHNA and CDR2 is YSLEER in the germline V gene. CDR3 DNA: TGCGCCAGCAGCCAAGAAGAATTCCAAGAGCAGTACTTC. Its translation is CASSQEEFQEQYF.

This clonotype was found a few times. This chain links TRBV5-1 with TRBJ2-2; 12 nucleotides line up with TRBD2. V gave up 3 bases and J gave up 5 bases; unmatched junction bases: 5. The CDR3 sequence is 16 residues long. CDR1 is SGHRS, CDR2 YFSETQ, per germline. The chain's CDR3 is CASSSRLAGATGELFF. CDR3 nucleotide sequence: TGCGCCAGCAGCTCCAGACTAGCGGGGGCGACCGGGGAGCTGTTTTTT.

By share, this clonotype ranks as medium-sized. This CDR3 reads CASSQITDTQYF. For the CDR3, the DNA is TGTGCCAGCAGTCAGATAACAGATACGCAGTATTTT. The J gene is TRBJ2-3, the V gene TRBV6-2 or TRBV6-3; D is unclear. This CDR3 spans 12 amino acids. In germline, CDR1 is MNHEY, CDR2 SVGEGT. Trimming cost V 5 bases and J 3 bases, with 6 bases left between them.

In this sample, this clonotype turned up a few times. The V gene is TRBV7-3, the J gene TRBJ2-6, with D possibly matching TRBD2 (6 bases). The length of the CDR3 is 19 residues. V dropped 5 bases and J dropped 3 bases, with 23 bases sitting between them. CDR1 is SGHTA, CDR2 FQGTGA, per germline. The CDR3 DNA reads as TGTGCCAGCAGCCCCCGGCCGGCCCACGGGAGACTTGGGGCCAACGTCCTGACTTTC. This translates into CASSPRPAHGRLGANVLTF.

The sample holds a few counts of this clonotype. The V and J genes are TRBV21-1 and TRBJ2-3; the table's D call, TRBD2, was not checked against the DNA. TRBV21-1 is labeled a pseudogene. This CDR3 has 19 amino acids. As DNA, the CDR3 is TGTGCCAGCAGCGACGTCCCCTCCGGGTGTTGGGGGAGAACAGATACGCAGTATTTT. This translates into CASSDVPSGCWGRTDTQYF.

This clonotype appeared a few times. V usage is TRBV7-2 and J usage is TRBJ2-2, with 7 bases matching TRBD1. There are 17 residues in the CDR3. After removal of 5 bases from V and 1 base from J, the junction contained 10 bases not matched to a gene. Germline lookup yields CDR1 SGHTA and CDR2 FQGNSA. CDR3 loop: CASSPRDSHWNTGELFF. CDR3 DNA: TGTGCCAGCAGCCCCCGGGACAGCCACTGGAACACCGGGGAGCTGTTTTTT.

Relative to its sample, this clonotype is medium-sized (0.01 to 0.1%). The chain couples TRBV20-1 to TRBJ1-2, with D perhaps TRBD1 (5 bases). The CDR3 totals 13 residues. Germline loops: CDR1 DFQATT, CDR2 SNEGSKA (reference sequence). Trimming removed 0 bases from V and 4 bases from J, with 9 bases in between. The CDR3 bases are TGCAGTGCTAGAGAGGCAGGGCCCTATGGCTACACCTTC. Protein sequence: CSAREAGPYGYTF.

This clonotype was picked up a small number of times. The gene calls are TRBV12-3 or TRBV12-4 and TRBJ2-3; D is ambiguous. V was trimmed by 8 bases and J by 4 bases, leaving 7 bases between them. The CDR3 is 11 residues long. The CDR3 sequence is CASGVPDTQYF. The CDR3 region has the DNA TGTGCCAGCGGAGTACCAGATACGCAGTATTTT.

The V gene is TRBV5-1, the J gene TRBJ2-1; 8 nucleotides match TRBD1. Trimming removed 3 bases from V and 7 bases from J; junction bases left unmatched: 6. Germline CDR1 and CDR2: SGHRS and YFSETQ. The CDR3 consists of 14 residues. The CDR3 DNA sequence: TGCGCCAGCAGCTCCGGACAGGGCCAGAATGAGCAGTTCTTC. It translates to CASSSGQGQNEQFF.

This clonotype showed up many times. The V gene is TRBV12-3 or TRBV12-4, the J gene TRBJ2-1; 9 bases match TRBD1. The ends lost 4 bases at V and 7 bases at J; junction bases unmatched: 5. The CDR3 has 14 amino acids. CDR3 DNA: TGTGCCAGCAGTTCACAGGGGGCAAGGAATGAGCAGTTCTTC. This translates into CASSSQGARNEQFF.

This clonotype was recorded a few times. The chain joins TRBV5-1 to TRBJ1-1; 7 nucleotides line up with TRBD1. V gave up 6 bases and J gave up 6 bases; unmatched junction bases: 14. CDR3 length: 15 residues. Looked up from germline, CDR1 is SGHRS and CDR2 is YFSETQ. The CDR3 protein is CASTTLQTGMSEAFF. The CDR3 DNA sequence: TGCGCCAGCACCACCCTCCAGACAGGGATGTCTGAAGCTTTCTTT.

This clonotype was recorded once. The genes are TRBV5-4 and TRBJ2-1; TRBD2 matches 8 bases. J was trimmed by 2 bases and V by 5 bases; bases with no gene match: 6. Germline values: CDR1 SGHNT, CDR2 YYREEE (reference sequence). The CDR3 has 15 residues. The DNA for the CDR3 is TGTGCCAGCAGTTTTAGCGGGAAAACCTACAATGAGCAGTTCTTC. Its translation is CASSFSGKTYNEQFF.

This clonotype was detected only a few times. The V call is TRBV18, the J call TRBJ2-1, with a possible D match to TRBD2 (6 bases). Germline loops: CDR1 KGHSH, CDR2 LQKENI. The length of the CDR3 is 15 residues. Trimming stripped 3 bases from V and 5 bases from J, with 14 bases between. The CDR3 region has the DNA TGTGCCAGCTCACCTAGACTAGGGCGGAACAATGAGCAGTTCTTC. Translation gives CASSPRLGRNNEQFF.

The CDR3 loop is CSARLGAETQYF. CDR3 nucleotide sequence: TGCAGTGCTAGACTAGGCGCGGAGACCCAGTACTTC. The V and J genes are TRBV20-1 and TRBJ2-5; D call uncertain. This CDR3 contains 12 residues. With 2 bases removed from V and 5 bases from J, the gap between germline ends came to 9 bases. Germline V CDR1 and CDR2: DFQATT, SNEGSKA (reference sequence).

V is TRBV7-6 and J is TRBJ2-2; D is unresolved. Per the germline V gene, CDR1 is SGHVS and CDR2 is FNYEAQ. This CDR3 comprises 13 residues. The V gene lost 1 base and the J gene lost 7 bases, with 7 bases spanning the gap. The CDR3 region is CASSLDPDGELFF. CDR3 sequence (DNA): TGTGCCAGCAGCTTAGATCCAGACGGGGAGCTGTTTTTT.